This T cell receptor beta chain was identified during a study of OX40 agonist ivuxolimab in advanced cancers. The wider study: Cohort: approximately 79% men, mean age around 61, aged about 20 to 85. The eligibility criteria allowed prior anti-PD-1, anti-PD-L1 or anti-CTLA-4 therapy, and 30% to 40% had some. Study-wide results and limits: Dosing at 0.1 to 3.0 mg/kg was accompanied by clonal expansion of CD4+ and CD8+ blood T cells by week 6. CD8+ T cells were the subset that, on average, had more expanded clones than CD4+.

This table comes from immunoSEQ multiplex PCR, and its TCRdb copy is limited to in-frame clones, with some not included. This table holds approximately 65,000 clones, about 92% found once. On this clone itself: No antigen is known for it.

The receptor was isolated from an adult with an advanced solid tumor such as melanoma, head and neck, liver or kidney cancer. The source material was CD4+ or CD8+ T cells sorted from blood, sampled in a trial of the OX40 agonist ivuxolimab.

The CDR3 bases are TGCGCCAGCAGTGAGATTCCCGGGAAAGGTCAGCCCCAGCATTTT. Its translation is CASSEIPGKGQPQHF. The chain has TRBV5-1 and TRBJ1-5; D not resolved. Germline assignment: CDR1 SGHRS and CDR2 YFSETQ. Trimming stripped 5 bases from V and 6 bases from J, with 18 bases between. This CDR3 has 15 amino acids.